Listed below are T cell receptor beta chains from one sample, sequenced in a study of cytomegalovirus exposure and HLA in healthy donors. Some clones are missing from TCRdb's copy, which holds only in-frame ones; the method was immunoSEQ multiplex PCR. The data hold 100,000 to 150,000 clones, with 73% observed a single time. Sequencing was done on a sample of PBMCs. All receptors come from a man aged 60 to 75 in good health and CMV-seropositive. Both conserved end residues are part of each CDR3. A clone size is listed for some rows: how often the clone was seen (once, few, many), or a class if it is expanded.

TRBV5-1,.,TRBJ2-3,CASSSEGSGTQYF
TRBV7-3,.,TRBJ2-1,CASSSGSGGDEQFF
TRBV7-3,.,TRBJ2-2,CASSLTGGANGELFF
TRBV11-2,.,TRBJ2-7,CASSLRSYEQYF
TRBV2,.,TRBJ2-2,CASSPGQGARDGELFF
TRBV6-5,once,TRBJ2-7,CASSSFRAGIAYEQYF
TRBV28,few,TRBJ1-1,CASSRQGDGSYTEAFF
TRBV5-1,.,TRBJ2-1,CASSDTVGYNEQFF
TRBV2,.,TRBJ2-1,CASSGQGPTAYNEQFF
TRBV10-1,.,TRBJ1-4,CASSDGEEDEKLFF
TRBV7-3,.,TRBJ2-3,CASSLGLEDTQYF
TRBV5-4,.,TRBJ2-1,CASSLVGSGPGHNEQFF
TRBV30,.,TRBJ2-7,CAWSVLGQSYEQYF
TRBV9,.,TRBJ2-2,CASSVGGRGNTGELFF
TRBV2,few,TRBJ1-3,CASSERRVIPSGNTIYF
TRBV19,.,TRBJ2-2,CASSAGSGELFF
TRBV9,.,TRBJ2-3,CASSVVADTRPTDTQYF
TRBV21-1,.,TRBJ2-2,CASSKVKGADEQGGELFF
TRBV2,.,TRBJ1-3,CASKDREGGNTIYF
TRBV5-1,few,TRBJ1-4,CASSPLLQGGQEKLFF
TRBV6-1,once,TRBJ1-2,CASSSDGGGGYGYTF
TRBV30,.,TRBJ1-1,CAWSGGGYTEAFF
TRBV29-1,.,TRBJ2-7,CSAQQGLGYEQYF
TRBV27,.,TRBJ1-2,CASSVTGSNGYTF
TRBV6-5,.,TRBJ1-2,CASRERGSKGGYTF
TRBV6-1,.,TRBJ2-5,CASSLDRSQETQYF
TRBV2,.,TRBJ1-2,CASRDPRGALGYTF
TRBV5-1,.,TRBJ2-5,CASSLAGTSEETQYF
TRBV10-3,.,TRBJ2-3,CAISRYSGLAGVGDTQYF